Listed below are T cell receptor beta chains from one sample, sequenced in a study of cytomegalovirus exposure and HLA in healthy donors. TCRdb keeps only in-frame clones here, not all; method: immunoSEQ multiplex PCR. The table shows some 95,000 clones, with about 81% occurring only once. The source material was PBMCs. The receptors stem from a woman in her forties in good health and CMV-seropositive. CDR3s include the opening cysteine and the closing phenylalanine or tryptophan. D genes are given only for firm matches.

d_call	j_call	v_call	cdr3_aa
TRBD2	TRBJ2-1	TRBV19	CASSLRTSGSNEQFF
.	TRBJ1-6	TRBV5-6	CASSSGGYNSPLHF
.	TRBJ2-5	TRBV5-1	CASSLGGVKETQYF
.	TRBJ2-5	TRBV21-1	CASPKGAGETQYF
.	TRBJ2-1	TRBV7-9	CASSPSPYNNEQFF
.	TRBJ1-2	TRBV29-1	CSVGQDYGYTF
.	TRBJ2-7	TRBV11-2	CASSLGLAGDWYEQYF
.	TRBJ2-5	TRBV11-3	CASSLLGRETQYF
TRBD2	TRBJ2-1	TRBV23-1	CASRNRLADQYNEQFF
TRBD1	.	TRBV5-1	CASSYTQGYEQYF
TRBD2	TRBJ2-1	TRBV5-1	CASSPGTSGRLSLYNEQFF
TRBD1	TRBJ2-2	TRBV18	CASSPSGTGGTGELFF
TRBD1	TRBJ1-2	TRBV6-1	CASSVSGDRVGYGYTF
TRBD2	TRBJ2-1	TRBV19	CASSIARLAGGKNEPFF
TRBD1	TRBJ2-1	TRBV5-1	CASKTGTGGYNEQFF
.	TRBJ1-2	TRBV6-1	CASSEGEQGDYGYTF
TRBD2	TRBJ2-1	TRBV2	CASRGGVAGGIDNEQFF
TRBD1	TRBJ1-3	TRBV4-1	CASSQPGTEAGNTIYF
TRBD2	TRBJ2-5	TRBV4-1	CASSQEGGTSGFQETQYF
TRBD2	TRBJ2-1	TRBV7-2	CASSPWTSGNNEQFF
.	TRBJ1-3	TRBV30	CACGRQGAGNTIYF
TRBD2	TRBJ2-7	TRBV27	CASSLASGHYEQYF